This T cell receptor (beta chain) was identified during a study of CD8 T cells in ankylosing spondylitis. Points from the study as a whole: Seemingly characteristic of ankylosing spondylitis blood was a TCR beta motif consisting of 7 or 8 highly homologous variants. There was reportedly significant enrichment of clones that were disease-linked in matched ankylosing spondylitis synovial fluid. Several of the motif variants were reported before in synovial fluid and blood from reactive arthritis.

Worth noting for this clonotype: The antigen remains undetermined.

Making use of molecular barcodes, quantitative 5'-RACE generated TCR beta libraries. Each CDR3 protein gets one entry after TCRdb re-called the 5' RACE reads with MiXCR. The table has roughly 190,000 distinct CDR3 sequences, more than 10% seen once. This receptor was identified in a male donor with ankylosing spondylitis or in good health (not recorded which). Sequencing was carried out using blood, either unsorted or a sorted T cell fraction (not recorded which).

The CDR3 nucleotides read TGTGCCATCCGAGAGGGTTTCACAGATACGCAGTATTTT. It specifies CAIREGFTDTQYF. The chain uses TRBV10-3 and TRBJ2-3; a possible D gene is TRBD2 (5 bases). The length of the CDR3 is 13 residues. The ends were cut back, 8 bases at V and 2 bases at J, with 11 bases in the middle. Germline assignment: CDR1 ENHRY and CDR2 SYGVKD.